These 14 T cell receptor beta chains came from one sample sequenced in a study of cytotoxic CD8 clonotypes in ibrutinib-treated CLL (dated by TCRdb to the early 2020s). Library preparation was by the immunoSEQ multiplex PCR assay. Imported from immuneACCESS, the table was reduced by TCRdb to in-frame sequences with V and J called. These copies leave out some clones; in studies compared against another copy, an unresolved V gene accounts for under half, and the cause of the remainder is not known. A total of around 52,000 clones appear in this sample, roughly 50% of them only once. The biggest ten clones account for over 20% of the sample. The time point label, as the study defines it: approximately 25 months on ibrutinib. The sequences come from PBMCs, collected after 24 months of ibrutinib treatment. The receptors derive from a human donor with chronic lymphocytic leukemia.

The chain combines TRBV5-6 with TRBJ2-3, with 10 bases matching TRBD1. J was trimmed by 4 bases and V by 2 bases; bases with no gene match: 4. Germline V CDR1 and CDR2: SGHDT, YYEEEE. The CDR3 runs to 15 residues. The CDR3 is CASSFGGTGADTQYF. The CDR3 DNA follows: TGTGCCAGCAGCTTCGGTGGGACAGGGGCAGATACGCAGTATTTT. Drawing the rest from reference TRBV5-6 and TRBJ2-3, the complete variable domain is DAGVTQSPTHLIKTRGQQVTLRCSPKSGHDTVSWYQQALGQGPQFIFQYYEEEERQRGNFPDRFSGHQFPNYSSELNVNALLLGDSALYLCASSFGGTGADTQYFGPGTRLTVL.

CDR3: CASMGGDYEQYF. The CDR3 DNA is TGTGCCAGCATGGGGGGGGATTACGAGCAGTACTTC. The rearrangement uses TRBV6-5 and TRBJ2-7, with 7 bases that match TRBD2. This CDR3 is 12 amino acids long. CDR1 is MNHEY, CDR2 SVGAGI, per germline. Germline trimming cut 7 bases from V and 4 bases from J; bases unmatched to any gene: 4.

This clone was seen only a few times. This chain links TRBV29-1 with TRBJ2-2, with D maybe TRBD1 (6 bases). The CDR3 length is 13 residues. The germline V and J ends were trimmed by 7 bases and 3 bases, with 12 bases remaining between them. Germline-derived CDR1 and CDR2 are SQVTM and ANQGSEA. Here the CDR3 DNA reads TGCAGCGGCCGGGACATAGACACCGGGGAGCTGTTTTTT. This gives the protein CSGRDIDTGELFF.

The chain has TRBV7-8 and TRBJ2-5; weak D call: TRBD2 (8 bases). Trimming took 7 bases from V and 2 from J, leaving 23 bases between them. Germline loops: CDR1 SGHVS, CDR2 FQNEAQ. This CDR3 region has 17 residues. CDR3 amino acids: CASTTPGGGMFQETQYF. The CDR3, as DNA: TGTGCCAGCACCACCCCGGGAGGGGGCATGTTTCAAGAGACCCAGTACTTC.

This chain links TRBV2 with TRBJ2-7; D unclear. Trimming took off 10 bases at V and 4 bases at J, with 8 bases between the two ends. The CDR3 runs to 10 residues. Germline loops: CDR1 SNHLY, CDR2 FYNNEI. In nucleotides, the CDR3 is TGTGCCACCGGGCAGTACGAGCAGTACTTC. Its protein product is CATGQYEQYF.

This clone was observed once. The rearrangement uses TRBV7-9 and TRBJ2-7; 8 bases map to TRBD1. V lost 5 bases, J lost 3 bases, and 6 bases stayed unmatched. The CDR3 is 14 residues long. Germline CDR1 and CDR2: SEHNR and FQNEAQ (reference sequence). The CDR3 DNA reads TGTGCCAGCAGCCAATCCGGGACAGGCTACGAGCAGTACTTC. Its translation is CASSQSGTGYEQYF.

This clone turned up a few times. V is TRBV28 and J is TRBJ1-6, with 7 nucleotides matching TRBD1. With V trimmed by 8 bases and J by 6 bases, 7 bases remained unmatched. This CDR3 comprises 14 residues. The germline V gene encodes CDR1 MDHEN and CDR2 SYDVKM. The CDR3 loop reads CASRRQGTNSPLHF. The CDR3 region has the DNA TGTGCCAGCCGAAGACAGGGCACTAATTCACCCCTCCACTTT.

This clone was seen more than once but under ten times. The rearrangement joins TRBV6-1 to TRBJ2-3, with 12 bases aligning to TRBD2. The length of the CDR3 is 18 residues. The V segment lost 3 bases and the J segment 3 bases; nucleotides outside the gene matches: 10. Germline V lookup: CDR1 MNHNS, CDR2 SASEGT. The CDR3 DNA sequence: TGTGCCAGCAGTGAGTCTAGCGGGGGGGCTGGAGGTACAGATACGCAGTATTTT. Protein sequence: CASSESSGGAGGTDTQYF.

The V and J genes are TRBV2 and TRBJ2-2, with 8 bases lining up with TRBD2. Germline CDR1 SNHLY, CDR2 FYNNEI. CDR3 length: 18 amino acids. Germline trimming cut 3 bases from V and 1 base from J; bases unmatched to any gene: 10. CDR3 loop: CASSDPSALAVNTGELFF. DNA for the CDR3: TGTGCCAGCAGTGACCCTTCCGCACTAGCGGTGAACACCGGGGAGCTGTTTTTT.

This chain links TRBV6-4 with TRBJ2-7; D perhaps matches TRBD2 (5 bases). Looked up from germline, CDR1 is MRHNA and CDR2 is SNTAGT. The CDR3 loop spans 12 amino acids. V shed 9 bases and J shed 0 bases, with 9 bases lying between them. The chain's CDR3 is CARGDHSYEQYF. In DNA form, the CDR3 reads TGTGCCAGGGGAGATCACTCCTACGAGCAGTACTTC.

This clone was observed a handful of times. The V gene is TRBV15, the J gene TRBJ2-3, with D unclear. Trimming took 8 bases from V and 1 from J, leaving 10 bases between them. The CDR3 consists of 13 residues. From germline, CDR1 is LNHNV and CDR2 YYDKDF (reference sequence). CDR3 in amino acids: CATQLAGTDTQYF. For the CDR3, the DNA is TGTGCCACCCAGCTCGCAGGCACAGATACGCAGTATTTT.

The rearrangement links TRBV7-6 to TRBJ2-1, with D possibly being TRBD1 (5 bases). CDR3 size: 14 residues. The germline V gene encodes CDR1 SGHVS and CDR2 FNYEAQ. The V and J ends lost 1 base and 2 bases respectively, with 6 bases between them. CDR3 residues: CASSLEGAYNEQFF. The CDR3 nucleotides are TGTGCCAGCAGCTTAGAAGGGGCCTACAATGAGCAGTTCTTC.

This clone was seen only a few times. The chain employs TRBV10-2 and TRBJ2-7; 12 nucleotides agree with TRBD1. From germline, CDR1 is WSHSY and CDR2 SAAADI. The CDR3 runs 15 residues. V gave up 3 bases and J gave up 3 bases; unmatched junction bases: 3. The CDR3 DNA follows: TGCGCCAGCAGTGATGGGACAGGGGGCTTCTACGAGCAGTACGTC. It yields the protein CASSDGTGGFYEQYV.

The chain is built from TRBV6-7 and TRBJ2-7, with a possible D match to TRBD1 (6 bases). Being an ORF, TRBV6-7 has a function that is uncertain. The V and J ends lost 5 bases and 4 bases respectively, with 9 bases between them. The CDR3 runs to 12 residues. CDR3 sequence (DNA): TGTGCCAGCAGTCACAGGGCGTACGAGCAGTACTTC. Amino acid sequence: CASSHRAYEQYF.